This passage covers 15 T cell receptor beta chains from one sample sequenced in a study of cytomegalovirus exposure and HLA in healthy donors. The PCR made use of 60 Vbeta and 13 Jbeta primers. TCRdb's copy holds only in-frame clones and misses some; the assay was immunoSEQ multiplex PCR. The table includes about 100,000 clones, approximately 73% detected once. Sequenced sample: PBMCs. The origin of the receptors is a woman in her 50s in good health and CMV-seropositive.

This sequence joins TRBV6-4 and TRBJ2-7, with TRBD2 identical over 8 bases. The germline V gene encodes CDR1 MRHNA and CDR2 SNTAGT. The CDR3 consists of 16 residues. J was trimmed by 6 bases and V by 3 bases; bases with no gene match: 13. In nucleotides, the CDR3 is TGTGCCAGCAGTGAGTTGACCCGGGGGGGAATATGCGAGCAGTACTTC. Its protein product is CASSELTRGGICEQYF.

The V call is TRBV30, the J call TRBJ1-1, with a possible D match to TRBD1 (5 bases). Trimming pared 2 bases from V and 1 base from J, leaving 17 bases between. This CDR3 is built from 16 residues. CDR1 and CDR2 from the germline V gene are GTSNPN and SVGIG (reference sequence). The CDR3 sequence: CAWSRRGRGRNTEAFF. The CDR3 nucleotides are TGTGCCTGGAGTCGGAGGGGTCGTGGCAGGAACACTGAAGCTTTCTTT. Filled out from reference TRBV30 and TRBJ1-1, the complete variable domain reads SQTIHQWPATLVQPVGSPLSLECTVEGTSNPNLYWYRQAAGRGLQLLFYSVGIGQISSEVPQNLSASRPQDRQFILSSKKLLLSDSGFYLCAWSRRGRGRNTEAFFGQGTRLTVV.

In its sample, this clone was seen a few times. The gene calls are TRBV5-1 and TRBJ1-1; D might be TRBD1 (5 bases). The CDR3 consists of 14 residues. Germline V gene lookup returns CDR1 SGHRS and CDR2 YFSETQ. V lost 3 bases and J 1 base, leaving 10 bases between the germline ends. Here the CDR3 DNA reads TGCGCCAGCAGCTCACAGGTTGGGAACACTGAAGCTTTCTTT. Amino acids: CASSSQVGNTEAFF.

The chain carries TRBV25-1 and TRBJ1-1; the D is unclear. This CDR3 has 14 residues. Germline loops: CDR1 MGHDK, CDR2 SYGVNS. V lost 2 bases to trimming and J lost 8 bases, with 15 bases between them. The DNA for the CDR3 is TGTGCCAGCAGTGAAGTCGGTCACGAATCAGAAGCTTTCTTT. Protein: CASSEVGHESEAFF.

This chain joins TRBV7-4 and TRBJ1-5; TRBD1 agrees at 10 bases. V lost 6 bases, J lost 4 bases, and 6 bases stayed unmatched. CDR3 length: 15 amino acids. CDR1 and CDR2 (germline): SGHVT, SQSDAQ. The CDR3 DNA is TGTGCCAGCAGTTGCCGGGACAGGGGAAATCAGCCCCAGCATTTT. This encodes CASSCRDRGNQPQHF.

The rearrangement uses TRBV27 and TRBJ1-1, with TRBD1 matching 8 bases. The CDR3 covers 15 residues. From germline, CDR1 is MNHEY and CDR2 SMNVEV (reference sequence). V trimming: 8 bases; J trimming: 11 bases; junction bases outside the gene matches: 19. The CDR3 DNA reads TGTGCCAGCCAATCGTCAGGGGGCGGGATCCGGCGGGCTTTCTTT. It codes for CASQSSGGGIRRAFF.

The chain couples TRBV7-9 to TRBJ2-5; 7 bases align to TRBD2. CDR1 is SEHNR, CDR2 FQNEAQ, per germline (reference sequence). This CDR3 contains 14 residues. V dropped 4 bases and J dropped 4; count of bases not matched to a gene: 6. The CDR3 is CASSSSWGGETQYF. The CDR3 DNA follows: TGTGCCAGCAGCTCTTCTTGGGGGGGAGAGACCCAGTACTTC.

With regard to this clone: The junction and the germline gene differ at one end; a read error may be behind it. The chain has TRBV5-1 and TRBJ2-2; D is perhaps TRBD1 (6 bases). Germline CDR1 SGHRS, CDR2 YFSETQ. The CDR3 has 14 residues. CDR3 region: CASSLLRDTGELFF. In nucleotides, the CDR3 is TGCGCCAGCAGCTTGCTACGGGACACTGGGGAGCTGTTTTTT.

The chain uses TRBV5-6 and TRBJ1-3; D unresolved. CDR1 and CDR2 from the germline V gene are SGHDT and YYEEEE. V was cut by 4 bases and J by 4 bases, with 21 bases left in between. The CDR3 covers 17 residues. For the CDR3, the DNA is TGTGCCAGCAGCCCGATCGGCGAAAGCCTACTAGGAAACACCATATATTTT. Its protein is CASSPIGESLLGNTIYF.

The V gene is TRBV6-5, the J gene TRBJ1-2, with unresolved D. Germline loops: CDR1 MNHEY, CDR2 SVGAGI. The germline V and J ends were trimmed by 0 bases and 4 bases, with 15 bases remaining between them. The CDR3 totals 16 residues. CDR3 sequence reads: CASSYSSPGPIYGYTF. The CDR3 DNA reads TGTGCCAGCAGTTACTCGTCCCCAGGCCCAATCTATGGCTACACCTTC.

The chain uses TRBV9 and TRBJ2-7, with a weak D call TRBD1 (6 bases). This CDR3 spans 16 amino acids. Germline CDR1 SGDLS, CDR2 YYNGEE. Trimming removed 0 bases at V and 3 bases at J, with 16 bases between. The CDR3 region is CASSVAEPTGSYEQYF. DNA for the CDR3: TGTGCCAGCAGCGTAGCCGAACCCACAGGGAGCTACGAGCAGTACTTC.

The chain has TRBV9 and TRBJ1-5; no clear D gene. The CDR3 covers 15 residues. Germline CDR1 and CDR2: SGDLS and YYNGEE. The V gene lost 2 bases and the J gene lost 3 bases, with 12 bases spanning the gap. The CDR3 bases are TGTGCCAGCAGCGTCTCTCCGGGTCCCAATCAGCCCCAGCATTTT. It codes for CASSVSPGPNQPQHF.

This rearrangement joins TRBV29-1 to TRBJ2-1; 8 bases line up with TRBD2. Germline assignment: CDR1 SQVTM and CDR2 ANQGSEA. The CDR3 runs to 15 residues. The junction had 11 bases not matched to a gene; V was cut back by 4 bases and J by 6 bases. The CDR3 spells CSVVPSSGSTNEQFF. In DNA, the CDR3 is TGCAGCGTTGTCCCCTCGAGCGGGAGCACCAATGAGCAGTTCTTC.

There are a few counts of this clone. The chain joins TRBV10-2 to TRBJ2-1, with D tentatively TRBD2 (6 bases). V was clipped by 4 bases and J by 6 bases, with 13 bases between them. This CDR3 is 14 amino acids long. CDR1 is WSHSY and CDR2 is SAAADI in the germline V gene. CDR3 region: CASSVTGVRNEQFF. DNA for the CDR3: TGCGCCAGCAGTGTGACGGGAGTTCGCAATGAGCAGTTCTTC.

This clone was counted only a few times. V and J are TRBV11-2 and TRBJ1-2; a weak D match, TRBD1 (5 bases). The V end lost 5 bases, the J end lost 6 bases, and 10 bases lay between the germline ends. The CDR3 runs 12 residues. Looked up from germline, CDR1 is SGHAT and CDR2 is FQNNGV. CDR3 sequence (DNA): TGTGCCAGCAGCCGCACAGGAGATGGCTACACCTTC. Encoded protein: CASSRTGDGYTF. The whole variable domain, remainder taken from reference TRBV11-2 and TRBJ1-2, is EAGVAQSPRYKIIEKRQSVAFWCNPISGHATLYWYQQILGQGPKLLIQFQNNGVVDDSQLPKDRFSAERLKGVDSTLKIQPAKLEDSAVYLCASSRTGDGYTFGSGTRLTVV.